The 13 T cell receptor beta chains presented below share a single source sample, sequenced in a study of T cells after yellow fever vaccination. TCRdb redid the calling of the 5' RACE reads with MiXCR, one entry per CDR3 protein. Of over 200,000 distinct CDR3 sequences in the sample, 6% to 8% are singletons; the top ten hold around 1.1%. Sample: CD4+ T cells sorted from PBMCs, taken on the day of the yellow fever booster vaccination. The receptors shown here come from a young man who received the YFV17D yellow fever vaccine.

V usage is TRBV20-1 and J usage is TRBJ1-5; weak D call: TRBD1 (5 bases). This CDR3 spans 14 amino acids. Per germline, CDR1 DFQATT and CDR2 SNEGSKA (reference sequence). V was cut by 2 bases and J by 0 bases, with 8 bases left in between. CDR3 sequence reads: CSARQGHSNQPQHF. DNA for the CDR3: TGCAGTGCTAGACAGGGTCATAGCAATCAGCCCCAGCATTTT.

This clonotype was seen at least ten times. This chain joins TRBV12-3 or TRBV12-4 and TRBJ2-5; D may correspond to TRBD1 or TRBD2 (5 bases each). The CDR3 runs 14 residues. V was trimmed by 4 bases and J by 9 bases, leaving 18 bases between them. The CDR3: CASSSGTGFRAQYF. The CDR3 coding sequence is TGTGCCAGCAGTTCCGGGACCGGGTTTCGGGCCCAGTACTTC.

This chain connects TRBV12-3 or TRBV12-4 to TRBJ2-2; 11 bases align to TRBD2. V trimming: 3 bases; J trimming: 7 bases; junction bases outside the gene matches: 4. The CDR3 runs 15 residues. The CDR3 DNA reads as TGTGCCAGCAGTTTGACTAGCGGGGATGGCGGGGAGCTGTTTTTT. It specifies CASSLTSGDGGELFF.

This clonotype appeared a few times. The CDR3 region is CASSRGGTSSYNEQFF. Here the CDR3 DNA reads TGTGCCAGCAGTAGGGGAGGGACAAGCTCCTACAATGAGCAGTTCTTC. The chain carries TRBV28 and TRBJ2-1; a weak D match, TRBD2 (7 bases). Trimming removed 5 bases at V and 0 bases at J, with 14 bases between. Looked up from germline, CDR1 is MDHEN and CDR2 is SYDVKM. The CDR3 has 16 amino acids.

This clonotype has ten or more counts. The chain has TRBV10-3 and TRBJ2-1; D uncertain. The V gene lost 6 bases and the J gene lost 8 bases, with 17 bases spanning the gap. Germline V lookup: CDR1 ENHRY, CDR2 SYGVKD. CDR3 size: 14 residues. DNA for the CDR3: TGTGCCATCAGGGTTTCCGTTGGTATCTATGAGCAGTTCTTC. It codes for CAIRVSVGIYEQFF.

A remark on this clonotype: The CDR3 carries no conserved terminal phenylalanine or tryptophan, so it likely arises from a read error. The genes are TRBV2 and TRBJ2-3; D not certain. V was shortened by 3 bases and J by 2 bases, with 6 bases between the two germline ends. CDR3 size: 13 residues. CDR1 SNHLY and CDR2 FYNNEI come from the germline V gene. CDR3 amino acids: CASSESDTDTQYS. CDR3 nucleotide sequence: TGTGCCAGCAGTGAGAGCGACACAGATACGCAGTATTCT.

CDR3 nucleotide sequence: TGCAGTGCCCCGCTAGCGGGAGGGTCCTACGAGCAGTACTTC. Translation: CSAPLAGGSYEQYF. The chain employs TRBV20-1 and TRBJ2-7, with TRBD2 matching 12 bases. Looked up from germline, CDR1 is DFQATT and CDR2 is SNEGSKA (reference sequence). V shed 6 bases, J shed 1 base, and the junction held 4 bases outside the gene matches. The CDR3 runs 14 residues.

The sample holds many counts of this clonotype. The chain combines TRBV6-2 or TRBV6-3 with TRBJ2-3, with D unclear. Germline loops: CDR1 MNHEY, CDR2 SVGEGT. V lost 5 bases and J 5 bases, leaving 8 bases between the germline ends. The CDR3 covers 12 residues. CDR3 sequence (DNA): TGTGCCAGCAGTCAGCTTGAAGATACGCAGTATTTT. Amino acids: CASSQLEDTQYF.

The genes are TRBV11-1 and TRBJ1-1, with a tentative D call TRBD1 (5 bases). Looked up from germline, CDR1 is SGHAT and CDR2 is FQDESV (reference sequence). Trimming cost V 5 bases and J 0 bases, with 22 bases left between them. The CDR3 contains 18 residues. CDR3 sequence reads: CASSPPGAEARLNTEAFF. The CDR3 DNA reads TGTGCCAGCAGCCCCCCCGGGGCAGAGGCAAGGTTGAACACTGAAGCTTTCTTT.

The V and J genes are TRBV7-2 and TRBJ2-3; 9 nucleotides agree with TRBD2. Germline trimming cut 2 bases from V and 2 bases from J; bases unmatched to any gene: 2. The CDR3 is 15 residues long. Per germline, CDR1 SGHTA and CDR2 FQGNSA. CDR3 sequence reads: CASSLTSGFTDTQYF. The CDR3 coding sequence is TGTGCCAGCAGCTTAACTAGCGGGTTCACAGATACGCAGTATTTT.

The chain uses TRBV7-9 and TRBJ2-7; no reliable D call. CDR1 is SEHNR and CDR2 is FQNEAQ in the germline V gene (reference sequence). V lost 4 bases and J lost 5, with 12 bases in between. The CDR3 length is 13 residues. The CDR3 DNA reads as TGTGCCAGCAGCTGGGCAAGTTTGGACGAGCAGTACTTC. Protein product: CASSWASLDEQYF.

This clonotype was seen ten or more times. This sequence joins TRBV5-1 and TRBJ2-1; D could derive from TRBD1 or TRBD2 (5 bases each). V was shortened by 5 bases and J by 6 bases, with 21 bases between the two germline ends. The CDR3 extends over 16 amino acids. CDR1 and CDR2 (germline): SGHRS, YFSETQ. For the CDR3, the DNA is TGCGCCAGCAGTGCGCGCGGTTGGGGACGGAGCAATGAGCAGTTCTTC. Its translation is CASSARGWGRSNEQFF.

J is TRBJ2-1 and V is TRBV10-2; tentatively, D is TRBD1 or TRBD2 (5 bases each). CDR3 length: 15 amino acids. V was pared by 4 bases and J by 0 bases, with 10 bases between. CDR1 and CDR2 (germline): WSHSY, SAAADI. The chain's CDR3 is CASSAGTLSYNEQFF. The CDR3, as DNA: TGCGCCAGCAGTGCAGGGACCCTCTCCTACAATGAGCAGTTCTTC.